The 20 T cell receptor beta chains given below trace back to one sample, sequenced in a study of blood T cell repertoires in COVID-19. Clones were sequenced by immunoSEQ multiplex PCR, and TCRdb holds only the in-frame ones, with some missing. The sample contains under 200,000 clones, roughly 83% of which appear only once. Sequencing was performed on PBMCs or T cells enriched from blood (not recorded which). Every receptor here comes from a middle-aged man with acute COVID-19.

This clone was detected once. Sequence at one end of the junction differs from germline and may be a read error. The CDR3 reads CASSAWGTTNEKLFF. The CDR3 bases are TGTGCCAGCAGTGCCTGGGGGACAACGAATGAAAAACTGTTTTTT. The V call is TRBV2, the J call TRBJ1-4; D might be TRBD1 (6 bases). This CDR3 contains 15 residues. Germline CDR1 reads SNHLY; CDR2 reads FYNNEI.

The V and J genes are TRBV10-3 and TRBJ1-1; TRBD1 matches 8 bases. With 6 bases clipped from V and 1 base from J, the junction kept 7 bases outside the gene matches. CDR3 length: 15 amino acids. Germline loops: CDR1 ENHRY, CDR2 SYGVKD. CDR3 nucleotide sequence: TGTGCCATCAGGACAGGGGACCGCGAGAACACTGAAGCTTTCTTT. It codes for CAIRTGDRENTEAFF.

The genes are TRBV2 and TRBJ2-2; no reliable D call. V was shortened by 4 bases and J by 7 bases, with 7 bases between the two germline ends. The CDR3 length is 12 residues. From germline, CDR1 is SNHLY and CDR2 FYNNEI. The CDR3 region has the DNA TGTGCCAGCAGTGTAAATTTCGGGGAGCTGTTTTTT. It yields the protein CASSVNFGELFF.

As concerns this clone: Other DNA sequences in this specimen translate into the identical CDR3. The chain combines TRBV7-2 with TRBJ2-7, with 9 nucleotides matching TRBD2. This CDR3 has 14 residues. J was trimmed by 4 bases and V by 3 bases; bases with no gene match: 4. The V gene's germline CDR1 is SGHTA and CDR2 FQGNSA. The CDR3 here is CASSFSGSSYEQYF. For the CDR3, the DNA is TGTGCCAGCAGCTTTAGCGGGAGCAGTTACGAGCAGTACTTC.

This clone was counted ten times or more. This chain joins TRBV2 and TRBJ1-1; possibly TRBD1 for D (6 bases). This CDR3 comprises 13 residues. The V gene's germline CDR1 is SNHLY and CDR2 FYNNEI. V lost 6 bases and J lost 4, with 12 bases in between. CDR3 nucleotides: TGTGCCAGCAGCGATACAGGGAGCACTGAAGCTTTCTTT. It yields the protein CASSDTGSTEAFF. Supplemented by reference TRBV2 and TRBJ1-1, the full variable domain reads EPEVTQTPSHQVTQMGQEVILRCVPISNHLYFYWYRQILGQKVEFLVSFYNNEISEKSEIFDDQFSVERPDGSNFTLKIRSTKLEDSAMYFCASSDTGSTEAFFGQGTRLTVV.

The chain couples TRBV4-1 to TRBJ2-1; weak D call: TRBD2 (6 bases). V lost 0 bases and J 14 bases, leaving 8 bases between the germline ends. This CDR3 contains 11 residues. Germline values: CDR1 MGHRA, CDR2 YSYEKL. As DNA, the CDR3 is TGCGCCAGCAGCCAAGATAGGAGGGAGTTCTTC. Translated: CASSQDRREFF.

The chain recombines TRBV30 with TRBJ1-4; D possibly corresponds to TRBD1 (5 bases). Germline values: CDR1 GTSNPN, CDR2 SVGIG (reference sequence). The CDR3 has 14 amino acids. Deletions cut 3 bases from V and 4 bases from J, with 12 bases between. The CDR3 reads CAWSGTTGNEKLFF. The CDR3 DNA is TGTGCCTGGAGCGGGACTACGGGTAATGAAAAACTGTTTTTT.

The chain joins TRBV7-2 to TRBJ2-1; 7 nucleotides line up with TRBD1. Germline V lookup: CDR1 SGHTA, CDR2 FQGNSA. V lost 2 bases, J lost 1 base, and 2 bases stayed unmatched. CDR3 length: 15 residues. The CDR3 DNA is TGTGCCAGCAGCTTATACAGGGGATCCTACAATGAGCAGTTCTTC. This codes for CASSLYRGSYNEQFF.

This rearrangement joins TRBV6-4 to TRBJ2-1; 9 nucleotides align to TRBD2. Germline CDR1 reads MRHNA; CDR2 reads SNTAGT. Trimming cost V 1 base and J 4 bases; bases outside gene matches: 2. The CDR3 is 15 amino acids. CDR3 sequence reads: CASSDLAGDYNEQFF. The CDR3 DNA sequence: TGTGCCAGCAGTGACTTAGCGGGAGATTACAATGAGCAGTTCTTC.

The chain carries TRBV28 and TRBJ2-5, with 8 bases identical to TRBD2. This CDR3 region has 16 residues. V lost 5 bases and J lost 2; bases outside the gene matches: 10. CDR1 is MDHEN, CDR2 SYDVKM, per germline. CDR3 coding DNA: TGTGCCAGCAGTCTGAGCGGGAGAGGGAGGCAAGAGACCCAGTACTTC. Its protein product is CASSLSGRGRQETQYF. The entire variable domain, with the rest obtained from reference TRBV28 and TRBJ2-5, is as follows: DVKVTQSSRYLVKRTGEKVFLECVQDMDHENMFWYRQDPGLGLRLIYFSYDVKMKEKGDIPEGYSVSREKKERFSLILESASTNQTSMYLCASSLSGRGRQETQYFGPGTRLLVL.

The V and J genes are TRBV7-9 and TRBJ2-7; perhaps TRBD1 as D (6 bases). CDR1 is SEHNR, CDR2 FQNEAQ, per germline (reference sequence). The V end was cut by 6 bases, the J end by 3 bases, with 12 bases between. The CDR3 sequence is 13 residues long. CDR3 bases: TGTGCCAGCAGGCCTGGACAGTACTACGAGCAGTACTTC. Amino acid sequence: CASRPGQYYEQYF.

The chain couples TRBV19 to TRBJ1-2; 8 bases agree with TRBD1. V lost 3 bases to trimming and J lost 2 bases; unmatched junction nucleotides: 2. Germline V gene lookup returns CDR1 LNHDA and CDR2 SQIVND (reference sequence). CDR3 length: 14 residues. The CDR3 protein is CASSIGDRNYGYTF. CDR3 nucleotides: TGTGCCAGTAGTATTGGGGACAGGAACTATGGCTACACCTTC.

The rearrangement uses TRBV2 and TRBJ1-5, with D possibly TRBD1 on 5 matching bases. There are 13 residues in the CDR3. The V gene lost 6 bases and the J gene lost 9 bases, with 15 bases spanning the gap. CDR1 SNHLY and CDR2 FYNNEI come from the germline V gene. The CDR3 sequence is CASSDSWASPQHF. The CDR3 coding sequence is TGTGCCAGCAGCGACAGTTGGGCTTCGCCCCAGCATTTT.

DNA for the CDR3: TGTGCCAGCAGTTCAGGTCTTAACAGATTTAACTATGGCTACACCTTC. It specifies CASSSGLNRFNYGYTF. The chain has TRBV28 and TRBJ1-2; D gene uncertain. Germline loops: CDR1 MDHEN, CDR2 SYDVKM. V was shortened by 4 bases and J by 1 base, with 16 bases between the two germline ends. This CDR3 spans 16 amino acids.

The CDR3 here is CASSPTQRNEQFF. CDR3 DNA: TGTGCCAGCAGCCCCACCCAGAGGAATGAGCAGTTCTTC. The rearrangement links TRBV11-3 to TRBJ2-1, with D uncertain. Looked up from germline, CDR1 is SGHNT and CDR2 is YENEEA. The V end was cut by 5 bases, the J end by 7 bases, with 12 bases between. The CDR3 contains 13 residues.

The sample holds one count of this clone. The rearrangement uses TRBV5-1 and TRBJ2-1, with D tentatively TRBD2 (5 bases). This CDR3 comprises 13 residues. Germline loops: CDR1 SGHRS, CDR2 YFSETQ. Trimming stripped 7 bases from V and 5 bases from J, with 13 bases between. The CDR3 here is CASRTTGNNEQFF. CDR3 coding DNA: TGCGCCAGCCGTACGACGGGGAACAATGAGCAGTTCTTC.

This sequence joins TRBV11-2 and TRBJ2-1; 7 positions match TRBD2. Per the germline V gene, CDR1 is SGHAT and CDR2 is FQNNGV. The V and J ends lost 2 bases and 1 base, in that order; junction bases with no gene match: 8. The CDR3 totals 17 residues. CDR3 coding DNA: TGTGCCAGCAGCTTAACCCGGGCGGGAGTGTCCTACAATGAGCAGTTCTTC. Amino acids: CASSLTRAGVSYNEQFF.

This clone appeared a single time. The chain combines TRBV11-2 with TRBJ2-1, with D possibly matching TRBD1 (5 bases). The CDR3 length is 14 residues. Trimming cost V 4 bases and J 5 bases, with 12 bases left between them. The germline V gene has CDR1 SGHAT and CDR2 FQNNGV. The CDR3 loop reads CASSSHRKDNEQFF. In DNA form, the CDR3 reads TGTGCCAGCAGCTCACACAGGAAAGACAATGAGCAGTTCTTC. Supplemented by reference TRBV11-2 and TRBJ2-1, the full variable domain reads EAGVAQSPRYKIIEKRQSVAFWCNPISGHATLYWYQQILGQGPKLLIQFQNNGVVDDSQLPKDRFSAERLKGVDSTLKIQPAKLEDSAVYLCASSSHRKDNEQFFGPGTRLTVL.

CDR3 nucleotides: TGTGCCAGTCATGACAGGGCTGCGGCTAATGAAAAACTGTTTTTT. Translation: CASHDRAAANEKLFF. The gene calls are TRBV19 and TRBJ1-4; TRBD1 matches 7 bases. CDR1 is LNHDA, CDR2 SQIVND, per germline (reference sequence). The ends lost 8 bases at V and 3 bases at J; junction bases unmatched: 9. There are 15 residues in the CDR3.

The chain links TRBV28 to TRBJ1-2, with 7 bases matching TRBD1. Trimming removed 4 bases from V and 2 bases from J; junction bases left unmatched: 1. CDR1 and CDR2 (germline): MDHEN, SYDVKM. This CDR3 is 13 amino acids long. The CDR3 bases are TGTGCCAGCAGTTGGGGACAGAACTATGGCTACACCTTC. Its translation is CASSWGQNYGYTF.